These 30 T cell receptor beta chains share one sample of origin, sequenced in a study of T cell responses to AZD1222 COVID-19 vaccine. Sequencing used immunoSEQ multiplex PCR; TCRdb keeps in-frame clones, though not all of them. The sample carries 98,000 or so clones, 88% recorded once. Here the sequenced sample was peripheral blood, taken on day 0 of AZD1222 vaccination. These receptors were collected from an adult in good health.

The CDR3 reads CASKRTGTTYEQYF. The DNA of the CDR3 is TGTGCCAGCAAGAGGACAGGGACAACCTACGAGCAGTACTTC. The chain is built from TRBV28 and TRBJ2-7, with 8 positions matching TRBD1. CDR1 and CDR2 (germline): MDHEN, SYDVKM. The CDR3 runs to 14 residues. V trimming: 7 bases; J trimming: 2 bases; junction bases outside the gene matches: 7. The full variable domain, completed using reference TRBV28 and TRBJ2-7, is DVKVTQSSRYLVKRTGEKVFLECVQDMDHENMFWYRQDPGLGLRLIYFSYDVKMKEKGDIPEGYSVSREKKERFSLILESASTNQTSMYLCASKRTGTTYEQYFGPGTRLTVT.

CDR3 sequence reads: CASRTSGSSYEQYF. The CDR3 region has the DNA TGTGCCAGTCGGACTAGCGGGAGCTCCTACGAGCAGTACTTC. The rearrangement uses TRBV19 and TRBJ2-7; 13 positions match TRBD2. The CDR3 runs to 14 residues. Germline V gene sequence: CDR1 LNHDA, CDR2 SQIVND (reference sequence). Unmatched junction bases numbered 1, after V lost 8 bases and J lost 0 bases.

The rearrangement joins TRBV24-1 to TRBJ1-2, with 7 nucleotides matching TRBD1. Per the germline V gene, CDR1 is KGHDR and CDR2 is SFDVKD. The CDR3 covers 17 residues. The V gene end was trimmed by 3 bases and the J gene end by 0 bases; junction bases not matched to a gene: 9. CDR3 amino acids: CATSDRGQTTANYGYTF. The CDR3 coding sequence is TGTGCCACCAGTGATCGGGGACAGACCACAGCTAACTATGGCTACACCTTC.

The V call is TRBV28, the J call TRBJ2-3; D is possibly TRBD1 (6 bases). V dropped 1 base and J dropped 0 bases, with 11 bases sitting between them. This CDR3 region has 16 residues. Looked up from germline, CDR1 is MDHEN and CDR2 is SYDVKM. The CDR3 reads CASSLYAGASTDTQYF. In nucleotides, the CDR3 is TGTGCCAGCAGTTTATATGCAGGGGCTAGCACAGATACGCAGTATTTT.

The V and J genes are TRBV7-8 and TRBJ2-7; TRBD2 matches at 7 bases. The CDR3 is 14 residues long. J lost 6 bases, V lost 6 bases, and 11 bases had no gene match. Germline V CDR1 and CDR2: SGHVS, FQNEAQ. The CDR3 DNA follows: TGTGCCAGCAGTATGGGGGGGAGGGCCGGCGAGCAGTACTTC. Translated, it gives CASSMGGRAGEQYF.

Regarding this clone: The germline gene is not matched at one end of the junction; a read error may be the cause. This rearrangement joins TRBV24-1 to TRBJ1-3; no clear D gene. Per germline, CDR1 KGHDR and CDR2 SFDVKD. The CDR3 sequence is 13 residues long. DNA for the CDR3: TGTGCCACCAGCGATTTCCGGGAAAACACCATATATTTT. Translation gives CATSDFRENTIYF.

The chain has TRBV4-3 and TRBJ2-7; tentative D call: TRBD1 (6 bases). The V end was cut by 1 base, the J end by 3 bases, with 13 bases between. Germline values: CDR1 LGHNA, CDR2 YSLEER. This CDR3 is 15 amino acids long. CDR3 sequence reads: CASSQGSGHNYEQYF. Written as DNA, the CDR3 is TGCGCCAGCAGCCAAGGGTCGGGACACAACTACGAGCAGTACTTC.

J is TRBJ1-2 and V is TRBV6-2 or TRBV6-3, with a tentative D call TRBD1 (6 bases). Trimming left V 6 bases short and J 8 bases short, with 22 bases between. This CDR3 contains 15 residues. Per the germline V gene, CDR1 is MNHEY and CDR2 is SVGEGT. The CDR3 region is CASSSSGTGLWGYTF. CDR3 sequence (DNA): TGTGCCAGCAGCAGTTCGGGCACAGGGCTGTGGGGCTACACCTTC.

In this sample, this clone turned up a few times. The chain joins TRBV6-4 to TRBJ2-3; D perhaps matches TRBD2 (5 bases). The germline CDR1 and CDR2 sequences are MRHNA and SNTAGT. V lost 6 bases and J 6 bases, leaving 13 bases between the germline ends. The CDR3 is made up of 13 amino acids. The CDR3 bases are TGTGCCAGCAGCGAGGGTTTAGCGGATACGCAGTATTTT. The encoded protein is CASSEGLADTQYF.

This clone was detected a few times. The CDR3 DNA reads TGTGCCAGCAGTTTAGTAGGTACAGGGGGAGAAGAGACCCAGTACTTC. It encodes CASSLVGTGGEETQYF. This chain links TRBV28 with TRBJ2-5; 8 bases are a match to TRBD1. Trimming cost V 2 bases and J 3 bases; bases outside gene matches: 8. CDR1 and CDR2 from the germline V gene are MDHEN and SYDVKM. This CDR3 spans 16 amino acids.

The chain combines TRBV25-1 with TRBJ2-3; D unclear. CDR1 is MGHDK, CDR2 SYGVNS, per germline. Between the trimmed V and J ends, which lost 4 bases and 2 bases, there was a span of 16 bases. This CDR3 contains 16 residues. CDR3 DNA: TGTGCCAGCAGTGGGTCCCGGCTCCCAGACACAGATACGCAGTATTTT. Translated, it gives CASSGSRLPDTDTQYF. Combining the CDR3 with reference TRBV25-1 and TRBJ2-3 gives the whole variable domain EADIYQTPRYLVIGTGKKITLECSQTMGHDKMYWYQQDPGMELHLIHYSYGVNSTEKGDLSSESTVSRIRTEHFPLTLESARPSHTSQYLCASSGSRLPDTDTQYFGPGTRLTVL.

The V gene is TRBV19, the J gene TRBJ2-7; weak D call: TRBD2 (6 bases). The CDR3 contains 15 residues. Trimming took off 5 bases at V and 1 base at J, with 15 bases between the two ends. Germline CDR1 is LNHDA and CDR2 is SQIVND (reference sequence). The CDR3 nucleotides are TGTGCCAGTAGTGAGCCGGGACTGCTGTCCTACGAGCAGTACTTC. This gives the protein CASSEPGLLSYEQYF. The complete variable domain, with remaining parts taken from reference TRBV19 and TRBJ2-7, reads DGGITQSPKYLFRKEGQNVTLSCEQNLNHDAMYWYRQDPGQGLRLIYYSQIVNDFQKGDIAEGYSVSREKKESFPLTVTSAQKNPTAFYLCASSEPGLLSYEQYFGPGTRLTVT.

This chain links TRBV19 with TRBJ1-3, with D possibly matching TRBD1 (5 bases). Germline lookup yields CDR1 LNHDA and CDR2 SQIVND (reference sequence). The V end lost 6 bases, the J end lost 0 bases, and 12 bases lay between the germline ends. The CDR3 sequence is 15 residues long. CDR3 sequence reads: CASRTVGSSGNTIYF. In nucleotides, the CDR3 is TGTGCCAGTAGGACAGTTGGGAGCTCTGGAAACACCATATATTTT. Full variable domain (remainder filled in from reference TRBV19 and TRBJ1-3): DGGITQSPKYLFRKEGQNVTLSCEQNLNHDAMYWYRQDPGQGLRLIYYSQIVNDFQKGDIAEGYSVSREKKESFPLTVTSAQKNPTAFYLCASRTVGSSGNTIYFGEGSWLTVV.

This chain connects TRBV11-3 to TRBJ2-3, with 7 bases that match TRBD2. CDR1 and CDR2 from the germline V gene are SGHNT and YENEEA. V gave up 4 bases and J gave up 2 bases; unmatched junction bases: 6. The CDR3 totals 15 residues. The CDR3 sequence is CASSSGGGHTDTQYF. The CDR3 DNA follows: TGTGCCAGCAGCTCCGGCGGGGGTCACACAGATACGCAGTATTTT. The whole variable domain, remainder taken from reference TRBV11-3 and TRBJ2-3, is EAGVVQSPRYKIIEKKQPVAFWCNPISGHNTLYWYLQNLGQGPELLIRYENEEAVDDSQLPKDRFSAERLKGVDSTLKIQPAELGDSAVYLCASSSGGGHTDTQYFGPGTRLTVL.

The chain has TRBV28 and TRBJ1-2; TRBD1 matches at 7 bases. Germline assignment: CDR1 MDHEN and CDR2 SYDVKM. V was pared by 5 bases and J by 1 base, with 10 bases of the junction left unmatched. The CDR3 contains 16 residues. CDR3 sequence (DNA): TGTGCCAGCAGTCGCCCTATCGACAGGGTTAACTATGGCTACACCTTC. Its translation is CASSRPIDRVNYGYTF.

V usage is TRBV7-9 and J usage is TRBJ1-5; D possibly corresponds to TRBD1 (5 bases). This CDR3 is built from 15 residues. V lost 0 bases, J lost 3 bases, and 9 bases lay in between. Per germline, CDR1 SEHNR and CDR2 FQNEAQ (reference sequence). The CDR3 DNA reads TGTGCCAGCAGCTTAGCAGACAGTCTCAATCAGCCCCAGCATTTT. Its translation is CASSLADSLNQPQHF.

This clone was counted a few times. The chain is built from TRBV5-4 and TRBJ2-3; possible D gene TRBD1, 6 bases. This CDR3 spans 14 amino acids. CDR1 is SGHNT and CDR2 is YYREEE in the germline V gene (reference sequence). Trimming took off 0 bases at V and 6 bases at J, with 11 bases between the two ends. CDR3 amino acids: CASSLAAGADTQYF. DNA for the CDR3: TGTGCCAGCAGCTTGGCGGCAGGGGCGGATACGCAGTATTTT.

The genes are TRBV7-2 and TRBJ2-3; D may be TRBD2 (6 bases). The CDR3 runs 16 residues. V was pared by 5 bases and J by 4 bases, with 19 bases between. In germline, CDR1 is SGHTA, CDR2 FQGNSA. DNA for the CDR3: TGTGCCAGCAGCCCTGGGGCGAGGTGGGGGGCAGATACGCAGTATTTT. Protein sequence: CASSPGARWGADTQYF.

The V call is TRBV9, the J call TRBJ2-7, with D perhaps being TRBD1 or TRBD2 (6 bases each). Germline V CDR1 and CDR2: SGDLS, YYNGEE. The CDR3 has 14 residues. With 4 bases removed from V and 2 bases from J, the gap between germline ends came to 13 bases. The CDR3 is CASSPGASAYEQYF. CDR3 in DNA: TGTGCCAGCAGCCCGGGGGCCTCAGCCTACGAGCAGTACTTC.

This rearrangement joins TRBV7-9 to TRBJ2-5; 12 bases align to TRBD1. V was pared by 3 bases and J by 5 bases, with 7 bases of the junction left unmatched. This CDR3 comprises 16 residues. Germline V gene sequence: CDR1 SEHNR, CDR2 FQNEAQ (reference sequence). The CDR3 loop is CASSFHGTGGRETQYF. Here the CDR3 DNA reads TGTGCCAGCAGCTTTCACGGGACAGGGGGCCGGGAGACCCAGTACTTC.

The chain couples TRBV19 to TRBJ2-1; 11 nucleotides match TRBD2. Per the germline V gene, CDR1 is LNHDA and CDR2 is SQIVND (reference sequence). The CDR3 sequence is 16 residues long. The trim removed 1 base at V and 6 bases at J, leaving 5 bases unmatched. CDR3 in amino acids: CASSIAVAGGLNEQFF. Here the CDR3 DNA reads TGTGCCAGTAGTATAGCAGTAGCGGGGGGGCTCAATGAGCAGTTCTTC.

In DNA form, the CDR3 reads TGTGCCAGCAGTTACGAGTCAGGGGACGCCTATAGCAATCAGCCCCAGCATTTT. Encoded protein: CASSYESGDAYSNQPQHF. This chain uses TRBV6-2 or TRBV6-3 with TRBJ1-5; possible D gene TRBD1, 6 bases. Germline V gene lookup returns CDR1 MNHEY and CDR2 SVGEGT. V gave up 2 bases and J gave up 0 bases, with 17 bases separating them. CDR3 size: 18 residues.

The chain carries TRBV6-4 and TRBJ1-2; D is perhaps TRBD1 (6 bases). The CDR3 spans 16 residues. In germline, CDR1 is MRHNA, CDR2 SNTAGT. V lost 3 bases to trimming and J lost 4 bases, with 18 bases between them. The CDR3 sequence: CASSETGETGIYGYTF. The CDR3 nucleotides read TGTGCCAGCAGTGAGACCGGGGAAACAGGGATCTATGGCTACACCTTC.

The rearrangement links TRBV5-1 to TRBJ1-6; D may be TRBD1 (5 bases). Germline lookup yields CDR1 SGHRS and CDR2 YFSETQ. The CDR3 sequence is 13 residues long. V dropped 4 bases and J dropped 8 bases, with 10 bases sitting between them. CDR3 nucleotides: TGCGCCAGCAGCCAGGGTTGGGATTCACCCCTCCACTTT. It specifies CASSQGWDSPLHF.

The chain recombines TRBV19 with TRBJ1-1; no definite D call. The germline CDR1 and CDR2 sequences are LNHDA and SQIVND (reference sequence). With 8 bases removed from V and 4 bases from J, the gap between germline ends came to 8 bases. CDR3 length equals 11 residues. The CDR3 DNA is TGTGCCAGTCTACGGGGCACTGAAGCTTTCTTT. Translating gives CASLRGTEAFF.

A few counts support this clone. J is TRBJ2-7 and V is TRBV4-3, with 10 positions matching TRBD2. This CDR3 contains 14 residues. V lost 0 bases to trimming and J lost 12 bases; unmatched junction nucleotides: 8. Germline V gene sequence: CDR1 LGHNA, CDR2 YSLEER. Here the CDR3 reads CASSQDQREGTLYF. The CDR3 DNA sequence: TGCGCCAGCAGCCAAGATCAGCGGGAGGGGACTCTGTACTTC.

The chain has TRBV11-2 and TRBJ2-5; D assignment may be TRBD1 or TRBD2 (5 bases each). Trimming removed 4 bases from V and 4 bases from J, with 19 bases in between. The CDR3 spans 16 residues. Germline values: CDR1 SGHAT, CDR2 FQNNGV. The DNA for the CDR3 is TGTGCCAGCAGCTCACCCCGAAGGGGAGAGGGAGAGACCCAGTACTTC. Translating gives CASSSPRRGEGETQYF.

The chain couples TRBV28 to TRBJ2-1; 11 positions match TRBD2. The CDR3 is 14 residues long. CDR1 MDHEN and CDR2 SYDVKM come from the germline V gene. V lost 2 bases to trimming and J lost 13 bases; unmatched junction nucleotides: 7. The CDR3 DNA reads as TGTGCCAGCAGTTTAATCGTAGCGGGGGGGCCACAGTTCTTC. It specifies CASSLIVAGGPQFF.

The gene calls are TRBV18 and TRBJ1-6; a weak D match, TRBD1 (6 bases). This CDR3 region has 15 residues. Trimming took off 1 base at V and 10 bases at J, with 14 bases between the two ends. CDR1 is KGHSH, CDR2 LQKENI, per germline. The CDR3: CASSPLGGGGSPLHF. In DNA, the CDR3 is TGTGCCAGCTCACCACTCGGGGGCGGAGGATCACCCCTCCACTTT.

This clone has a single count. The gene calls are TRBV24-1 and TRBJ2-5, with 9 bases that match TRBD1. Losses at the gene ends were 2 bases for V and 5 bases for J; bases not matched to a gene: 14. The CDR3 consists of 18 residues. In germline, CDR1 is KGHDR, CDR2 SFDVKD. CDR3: CATSDSPGQGGLGETQYF. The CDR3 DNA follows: TGTGCCACCAGTGATTCGCCGGGACAGGGTGGTCTGGGGGAGACCCAGTACTTC.